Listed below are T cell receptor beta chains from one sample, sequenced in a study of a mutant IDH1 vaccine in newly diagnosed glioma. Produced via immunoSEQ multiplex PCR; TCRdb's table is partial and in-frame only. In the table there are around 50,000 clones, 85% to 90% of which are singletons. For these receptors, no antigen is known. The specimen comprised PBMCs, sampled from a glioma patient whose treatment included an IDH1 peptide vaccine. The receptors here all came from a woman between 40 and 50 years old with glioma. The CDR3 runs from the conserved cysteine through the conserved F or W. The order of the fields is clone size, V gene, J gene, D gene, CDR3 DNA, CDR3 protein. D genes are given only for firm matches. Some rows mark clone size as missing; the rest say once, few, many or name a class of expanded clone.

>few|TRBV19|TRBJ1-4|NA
TGTGCCAGTAGTATAGTCGGACACGGAGATGAAAAACTGTTTTTT
CASSIVGHGDEKLFF
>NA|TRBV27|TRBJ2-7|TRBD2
TGTGCCAGCAGTGGGGGGGTAGGTACCAACGAGCAGTACTTC
CASSGGVGTNEQYF
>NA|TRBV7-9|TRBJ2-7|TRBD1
TGTGCCAGCAGCCCGACAGGGTTACGTTTCGAGCAGTACTTC
CASSPTGLRFEQYF
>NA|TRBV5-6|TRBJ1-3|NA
TGTGCCAGCAGCCCCGGTGTGATCTCTGGAAACACCATATATTTT
CASSPGVISGNTIYF
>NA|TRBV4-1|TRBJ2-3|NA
TGCGCCAGCAGCCGAGCCGGAGGCACAGATACGCAGTATTTT
CASSRAGGTDTQYF
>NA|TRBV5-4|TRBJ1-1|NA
TGTGCCAGCAGCTTGGGTCTGAACACTGAAGCTTTCTTT
CASSLGLNTEAFF
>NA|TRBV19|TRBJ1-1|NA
TGTGCCAGTAGTCCGTCCAGGGGAGACAGGAACACTGAAGCTTTCTTT
CASSPSRGDRNTEAFF
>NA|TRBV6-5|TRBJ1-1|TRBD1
TGTGCCAGCAGCCATGACAGGGGTAGTCGAGAAGCTTTCTTT
CASSHDRGSREAFF
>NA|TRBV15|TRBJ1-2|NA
TGTGCCACCAGCAGAGCAGAAGACACCGCCAGGTCGACCTTC
CATSRAEDTARSTF
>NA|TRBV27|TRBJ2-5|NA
TGTGCCAGCAGTTGGCGGGACGAGGAGACCCAGTACTTC
CASSWRDEETQYF
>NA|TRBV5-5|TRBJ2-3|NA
TGTGCCAGCAGCCCCGGACTCACTAGCACAGATACGCAGTATTTT
CASSPGLTSTDTQYF
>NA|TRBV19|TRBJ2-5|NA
TGTGCCAGTAGTATAAGGTTTTCCAGCGTCCAAGAGACCCAGTACTTC
CASSIRFSSVQETQYF
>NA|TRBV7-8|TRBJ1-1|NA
TGTGCCAGCAGCCACACCATGGGGACTGAAGCTTTCTTT
CASSHTMGTEAFF
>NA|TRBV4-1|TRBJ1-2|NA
TGCGCCAGCAGCCGGATCCTTGAACAGGCCTATGGCTACACCTTC
CASSRILEQAYGYTF
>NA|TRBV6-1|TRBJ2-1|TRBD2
TGTGCCAGCACTGAACCAGCGGGAGGTCGCTACAATGAGCAGTTCTTC
CASTEPAGGRYNEQFF
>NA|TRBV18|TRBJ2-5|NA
TGTGCCAGCTCACGGGACCCCGCGGAGGCCCAGTACTTC
CASSRDPAEAQYF
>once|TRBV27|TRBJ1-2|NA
TGTGCCAGCAGTTCTCCCTTCAGGGGACTCTATGGCTACACCTTC
CASSSPFRGLYGYTF
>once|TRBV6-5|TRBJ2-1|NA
TGTGCCAGCAGTTTAGGACGGTCTCTCGAGCAGTTCTTC
CASSLGRSLEQFF
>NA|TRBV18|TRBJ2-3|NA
TGTGCCAGCTCACCGCCAAATCAGGGCACAGATACGCAGTATTTT
CASSPPNQGTDTQYF
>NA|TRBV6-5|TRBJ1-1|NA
TGTGCCACCCATAAGGGGGGAAACACTGAAGCTTTCTTT
CATHKGGNTEAFF
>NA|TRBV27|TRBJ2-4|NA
TGTGCCAGCAGTCCTATCGTCGGGACAGCCGGGGGGCTAGCCAAAAACATTCAGTACTTC
CASSPIVGTAGGLAKNIQYF
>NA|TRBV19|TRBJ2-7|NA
TGTGCCAGTAGTATGTTAGTTGGCGGTCGCTCCTACGAGCAGTACTTC
CASSMLVGGRSYEQYF
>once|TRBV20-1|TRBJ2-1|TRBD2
TGCAGTGCTCCTCTAGCGGATGAGCAGTTCTTC
CSAPLADEQFF
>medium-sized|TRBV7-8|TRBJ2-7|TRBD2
TGTGCCAGCAGCCGACTAGCTGGCGAGCAGTACTTC
CASSRLAGEQYF
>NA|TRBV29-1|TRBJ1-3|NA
TGCAGCGTTCGTTCCGGAAACACCATATATTTT
CSVRSGNTIYF
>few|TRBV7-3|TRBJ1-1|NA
TGTGCCAGCAGCTTAACTGGGGGATTTACTGAAGCTTTCTTT
CASSLTGGFTEAFF
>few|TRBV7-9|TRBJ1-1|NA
TGTGCCAGCAGCTTAATACAGGAGGCTTTCTTT
CASSLIQEAFF
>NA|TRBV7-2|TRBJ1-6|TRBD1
TGTGCCAGCAGGGACAGGGCCATAAGCTCCTATAATTCACCCCTCCACTTT
CASRDRAISSYNSPLHF
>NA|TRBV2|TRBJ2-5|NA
TGTGCCAGCAGTGATACCCAAGAGACCCAGTACTTC
CASSDTQETQYF
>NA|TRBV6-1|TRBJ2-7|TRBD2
TGTGCCAGCAACAAAAATAGCGGGAGCTCCTACGAGCAGTACTTC
CASNKNSGSSYEQYF
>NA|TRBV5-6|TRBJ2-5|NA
TGTGCCAGCAGCTCCCTCGGGCTTAACCAAGAGACCCAGTACTTC
CASSSLGLNQETQYF
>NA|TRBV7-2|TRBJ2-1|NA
TGTGCCAGCAGCCTGACCCCTACCAATGAGCAGTTCTTC
CASSLTPTNEQFF
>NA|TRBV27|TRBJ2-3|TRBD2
TGTGCCAGCAGTTTTGCCGGGAGGGTGGCAGATACGCAGTATTTT
CASSFAGRVADTQYF
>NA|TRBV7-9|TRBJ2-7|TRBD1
TGTGCCAGCAGTTTCCCGACAGGGGTAAAATCCTACGAGCAGTACTTC
CASSFPTGVKSYEQYF
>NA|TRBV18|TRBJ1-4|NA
TGTGCCAGCTCACCTGGACAGACAGTGTCTCAAAAACTGTTTTTT
CASSPGQTVSQKLFF
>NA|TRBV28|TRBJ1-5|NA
TGTGCCAGCAGCCTTCTTGGGACGGCTAGCAATCAGCCCCAGCATTTT
CASSLLGTASNQPQHF
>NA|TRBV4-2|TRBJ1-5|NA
TGTGCCAGCAGCCAAGAGGCAGGGATGTTTGGCAATCAGCCCCAGCATTTT
CASSQEAGMFGNQPQHF
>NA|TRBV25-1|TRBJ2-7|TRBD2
TGTGCCAGCAGTGCCCTAGCGGGATCCTACGAGCAGTACTTC
CASSALAGSYEQYF
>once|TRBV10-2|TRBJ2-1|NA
TGCGCCAGCACGGGGGCCTTTAACAATGAGCAGTTCTTC
CASTGAFNNEQFF
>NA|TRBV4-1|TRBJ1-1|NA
TGCGCCAGCAGACCCATAGGGAACACTGAAGCTTTCTTT
CASRPIGNTEAFF
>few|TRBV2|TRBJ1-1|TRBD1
TGTGCCAGCATCACCGGGACAGGGAACGGTGAAGCTTTCTTT
CASITGTGNGEAFF
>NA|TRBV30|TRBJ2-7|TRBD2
TGTGCCTGGAGTGTTCTGACGGGAGGGCCCCACGAGCAGTACTTC
CAWSVLTGGPHEQYF
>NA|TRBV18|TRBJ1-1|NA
TGTGCCAGCTCACAGGAGCGGGGGGAGGAAGCTTTCTTT
CASSQERGEEAFF
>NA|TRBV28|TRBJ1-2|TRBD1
TGTGCCAGCAGACCAGGGGGACGGGAGGGAGGTGGCTACACCTTC
CASRPGGREGGGYTF
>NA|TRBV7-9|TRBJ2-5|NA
TGTGCCAGCAGCTTAGTGCCCCAGGGCCAAGAGACCCAGTACTTC
CASSLVPQGQETQYF
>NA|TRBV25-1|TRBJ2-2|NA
TGTGCCAGCAGTCGGCAGTCGACCACCGGGGAGCTGTTTTTT
CASSRQSTTGELFF
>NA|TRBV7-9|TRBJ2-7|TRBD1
TGTGCCAGCAGGCAGGGGGACGAGCAGTACTTC
CASRQGDEQYF
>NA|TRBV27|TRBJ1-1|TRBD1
TGTGCCAGCAGTCAGCGGAACAGGGGGCACACTGAAGCTTTCTTT
CASSQRNRGHTEAFF
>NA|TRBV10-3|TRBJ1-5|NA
TGTGCCATCAGTGAGTACGCGGTTGGGGATCAGCCCCAGCATTTT
CAISEYAVGDQPQHF
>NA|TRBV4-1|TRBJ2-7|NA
TGCGCCAGCAGCCAAGGGAACAGTTTTTACGAGCAGTACTTC
CASSQGNSFYEQYF
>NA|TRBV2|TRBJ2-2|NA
TGTGCCAGCAGTGAATTACGAGAGACCGGGGAGCTGTTTTTT
CASSELRETGELFF
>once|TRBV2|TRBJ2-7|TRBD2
TGTGCCAGCAAGCGGGAGGGCCCCTACGAGCAGTACTTC
CASKREGPYEQYF
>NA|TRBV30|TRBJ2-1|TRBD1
TGTGCCTGGAAGGGACAGGGGGCTTCGAATGAGCAGTTCTTC
CAWKGQGASNEQFF